One sample yielded the 28 T cell receptor beta chains listed below, sequenced in a study of early T cells in non-severe SARS-CoV-2 infection. TCRdb reprocessed the 5' RACE reads via MiXCR and lists one record per CDR3 protein. This table holds about 59,000 distinct CDR3 sequences, 13% found once. Here the sequenced sample was whole blood, taken at baseline. The receptors come from an adult who was a healthcare worker with PCR-confirmed SARS-CoV-2 infection or an uninfected control (not recorded which).

V is TRBV5-1 and J is TRBJ2-5, with a possible D match to TRBD1 (5 bases). In germline, CDR1 is SGHRS, CDR2 YFSETQ. The ends were cut back, 2 bases at V and 1 base at J, with 15 bases in the middle. The CDR3 spans 16 residues. CDR3 DNA sequence: TGCGCCAGCAGCTTCTTTGGGGCAGGCACCCAAGAGACCCAGTACTTC. Amino acids: CASSFFGAGTQETQYF.

The chain is built from TRBV28 and TRBJ2-1; no reliable D call. The germline V gene encodes CDR1 MDHEN and CDR2 SYDVKM. V lost 7 bases and J 8 bases, leaving 12 bases between the germline ends. The CDR3 is 12 amino acids. The CDR3: CASNQLRDEQFF. In DNA form, the CDR3 reads TGTGCCAGCAATCAGCTTAGGGATGAGCAGTTCTTC.

In its sample, this clonotype was seen many times. The rearrangement links TRBV5-4 to TRBJ2-1; a possible D gene is TRBD2 (6 bases). This CDR3 has 14 amino acids. CDR1 is SGHNT, CDR2 YYREEE, per germline (reference sequence). The V gene lost 1 base and the J gene lost 3 bases, with 8 bases spanning the gap. CDR3 loop: CASSLIGGYNEQFF. The CDR3, as DNA: TGTGCCAGCAGCTTGATCGGGGGCTACAATGAGCAGTTCTTC.

This clonotype was recorded many times. The chain recombines TRBV24-1 with TRBJ2-5, with D possibly matching TRBD1 (6 bases). The CDR3 length is 13 residues. The V gene lost 7 bases and the J gene lost 2 bases, with 10 bases spanning the gap. CDR1 KGHDR and CDR2 SFDVKD come from the germline V gene. CDR3 loop: CATRPTGQETQYF. CDR3 nucleotides: TGTGCCACCAGGCCTACAGGGCAAGAGACCCAGTACTTC.

This chain links TRBV9 with TRBJ2-1; D is uncertain. Trimming removed 0 bases from V and 8 bases from J, with 12 bases in between. The CDR3 covers 14 residues. CDR1 is SGDLS, CDR2 YYNGEE, per germline. The chain's CDR3 is CASSVVSRSYEQFF. The CDR3 DNA reads as TGTGCCAGCAGCGTAGTTTCCAGATCTTATGAGCAGTTCTTC.

In its sample, this clonotype was seen many times. The chain is built from TRBV7-9 and TRBJ1-5; TRBD1 might be the D (6 bases). The CDR3 is 14 amino acids. V lost 2 bases and J lost 6, with 11 bases in between. CDR1 and CDR2 (germline): SEHNR, FQNEAQ (reference sequence). CDR3 DNA: TGTGCCAGCAGCTTATCTGGGGGCTTTCAGCCCCAGCATTTT. It encodes CASSLSGGFQPQHF.

The rearrangement uses TRBV5-1 and TRBJ2-7; no clear D. Trimming shortened V by 4 bases and J by 1 base, and 12 bases separated the two germline ends. Germline loops: CDR1 SGHRS, CDR2 YFSETQ. This CDR3 has 14 amino acids. The CDR3 region has the DNA TGCGCCAGCAGCCGAACCACAGCTTCCTACGAGCAGTACTTC. Its protein is CASSRTTASYEQYF.

This sequence joins TRBV11-2 and TRBJ2-7; 8 bases are shared with TRBD1. The V gene end was trimmed by 0 bases and the J gene end by 5 bases; junction bases not matched to a gene: 3. CDR3 length: 14 residues. CDR1 and CDR2 (germline): SGHAT, FQNNGV. CDR3 loop: CASSLERQGNEQYF. The CDR3 region has the DNA TGTGCCAGCAGCTTAGAGCGACAGGGGAACGAGCAGTACTTC.

This clonotype was detected many times. The chain combines TRBV29-1 with TRBJ2-1; D is unresolved. V lost 6 bases and J lost 4, with 7 bases in between. Germline lookup yields CDR1 SQVTM and CDR2 ANQGSEA. This CDR3 comprises 11 residues. CDR3 protein: CSVAPYNEQFF. CDR3 in DNA: TGCAGCGTCGCTCCTTACAATGAGCAGTTCTTC.

The gene calls are TRBV12-3 or TRBV12-4 and TRBJ2-1; D is possibly TRBD2 (6 bases). V lost 4 bases to trimming and J lost 4 bases, with 20 bases between them. CDR3 size: 17 residues. CDR3 sequence: CASSSPVGPGGYNEQFF. The CDR3 DNA follows: TGTGCCAGCAGTTCCCCCGTCGGGCCTGGGGGGTACAATGAGCAGTTCTTC.

This clonotype turned up a few times. This chain connects TRBV4-3 to TRBJ1-6; D gene ambiguous. The CDR3 consists of 15 residues. Germline V gives CDR1 LGHNA, CDR2 YSLEER. V was clipped by 4 bases and J by 8 bases, with 15 bases between them. As DNA, the CDR3 is TGCGCCAGCAGCCGGGGAGGGTTAAGAGATTCACCCCTCCACTTT. It is translated as CASSRGGLRDSPLHF.

This clonotype was detected a few times. V gene TRBV27 combines with J gene TRBJ2-7; possibly TRBD2 for D (6 bases). Germline V gene lookup returns CDR1 MNHEY and CDR2 SMNVEV (reference sequence). The CDR3 runs 15 residues. V gave up 2 bases and J gave up 4 bases, with 15 bases separating them. CDR3 in amino acids: CASSLVSGRPYEQYF. The CDR3 nucleotides are TGTGCCAGCAGTTTAGTTAGCGGCAGACCGTACGAGCAGTACTTC.

This chain joins TRBV2 and TRBJ2-3; 10 bases agree with TRBD2. The germline gives CDR1 SNHLY, CDR2 FYNNEI. J lost 7 bases, V lost 5 bases, and 9 bases had no gene match. The CDR3 totals 15 residues. CDR3 in DNA: TGTGCCAGCAGTCCAAGCGGGAGGGCCATGAATACGCAGTATTTT. It is translated as CASSPSGRAMNTQYF.

This clonotype was detected many times. The rearrangement joins TRBV19 to TRBJ2-3, with D possibly TRBD2 on 5 matching bases. This CDR3 has 12 amino acids. Germline assignment: CDR1 LNHDA and CDR2 SQIVND (reference sequence). Trimming removed 7 bases from V and 4 bases from J, with 9 bases in between. Here the CDR3 reads CASIGEPDTQYF. The CDR3 DNA is TGTGCCAGTATCGGGGAGCCAGATACGCAGTATTTT.

This clonotype is a singleton in its sample. The chain recombines TRBV20-1 with TRBJ2-4; 13 bases are shared with TRBD2. This CDR3 region has 21 residues. V lost 4 bases and J lost 1; bases outside the gene matches: 19. CDR1 and CDR2 from the germline V gene are DFQATT and SNEGSKA (reference sequence). The CDR3 DNA is TGCAGTGCTATAGGCAGCGACTTGTCCCTACTAGCGGGAGGGGCCAAAAACATTCAGTACTTC. Its protein product is CSAIGSDLSLLAGGAKNIQYF.

This clonotype has more than one count but fewer than ten. This rearrangement joins TRBV15 to TRBJ1-2, with D unclear. Trimming shortened V by 9 bases and J by 5 bases, and 16 bases separated the two germline ends. CDR3 size: 13 residues. The germline gives CDR1 LNHNV, CDR2 YYDKDF (reference sequence). In nucleotides, the CDR3 is TGTGCCACGGGTGACGGGTATGATTATGGCTACACCTTC. Its translation: CATGDGYDYGYTF.

This clonotype was counted ten times or more. The V call is TRBV18, the J call TRBJ1-1, with D perhaps matching TRBD1 (5 bases). Trimming shortened V by 9 bases and J by 0 bases, and 11 bases separated the two germline ends. Per the germline V gene, CDR1 is KGHSH and CDR2 is LQKENI. The CDR3 length is 13 residues. The CDR3 DNA follows: TGTGCCAGTTCTGACAGCTTGAACACTGAAGCTTTCTTT. It specifies CASSDSLNTEAFF. Supplemented by reference TRBV18 and TRBJ1-1, the full variable domain reads NAGVMQNPRHLVRRRGQEARLRCSPMKGHSHVYWYRQLPEEGLKFMVYLQKENIIDESGMPKERFSAEFPKEGPSILRIQQVVRGDSAAYFCASSDSLNTEAFFGQGTRLTVV.

Many counts were recorded for this clonotype. The chain joins TRBV10-3 to TRBJ2-1; 12 bases are shared with TRBD2. The ends lost 4 bases at V and 0 bases at J; junction bases unmatched: 1. Looked up from germline, CDR1 is ENHRY and CDR2 is SYGVKD. This CDR3 has 16 residues. CDR3 residues: CAISGGLAGSYNEQFF. Written as DNA, the CDR3 is TGTGCCATCAGTGGGGGACTAGCGGGCTCCTACAATGAGCAGTTCTTC.

This clonotype was observed a handful of times. The chain uses TRBV30 and TRBJ1-2; D is unclear. The CDR3 is 13 amino acids. Per the germline V gene, CDR1 is GTSNPN and CDR2 is SVGIG (reference sequence). The V gene lost 0 bases and the J gene lost 1 base, with 6 bases spanning the gap. The CDR3 nucleotides read TGTGCCTGGAGTGTATTGGTTAACTATGGCTACACCTTC. Translating it yields CAWSVLVNYGYTF.

This clonotype was counted ten times or more. This rearrangement joins TRBV19 to TRBJ2-1; D perhaps matches TRBD2 (5 bases). V was trimmed by 5 bases and J by 8 bases, leaving 25 bases between them. Germline assignment: CDR1 LNHDA and CDR2 SQIVND (reference sequence). The CDR3 consists of 17 residues. CDR3 amino acids: CASSSLPPGIRADEQFF. The CDR3 region has the DNA TGTGCCAGTAGTTCTCTCCCCCCCGGGATTCGAGCAGATGAGCAGTTCTTC.

There are a few counts of this clonotype. The CDR3 bases are TGCGCCAGCAGTCTTTGGACTAGCGGGCAAGAGACCCAGTACTTC. Translation: CASSLWTSGQETQYF. The chain has TRBV5-1 and TRBJ2-5; 11 bases line up with TRBD2. Trimming cost V 5 bases and J 2 bases; bases outside gene matches: 5. This CDR3 region has 15 residues. Germline loops: CDR1 SGHRS, CDR2 YFSETQ.

This clonotype has at least ten counts. V is TRBV5-1 and J is TRBJ1-4; D remains unclear. CDR3 length: 15 residues. The V and J ends lost 4 bases and 0 bases respectively, with 10 bases between them. Germline lookup yields CDR1 SGHRS and CDR2 YFSETQ. In DNA, the CDR3 is TGCGCCAGCAGCCTCGAAATTGCAACTAATGAAAAACTGTTTTTT. It yields the protein CASSLEIATNEKLFF.

This clonotype was recorded a few times. The CDR3 loop is CASSEGSASYNEQFF. Here the CDR3 DNA reads TGCGCCAGCAGTGAGGGAAGCGCCTCCTACAATGAGCAGTTCTTC. The rearrangement uses TRBV10-2 and TRBJ2-1; no clear D. Germline V gene sequence: CDR1 WSHSY, CDR2 SAAADI. Trimming removed 2 bases at V and 0 bases at J, with 8 bases between. This CDR3 contains 15 residues.

This clonotype showed up just a few times. The rearrangement joins TRBV19 to TRBJ2-7, with TRBD2 matching 7 bases. Trimming at V came to 1 base and at J to 9 bases, leaving 6 bases not matched to a gene. The CDR3 contains 13 residues. Germline V gives CDR1 LNHDA, CDR2 SQIVND (reference sequence). The CDR3 DNA follows: TGTGCCAGTAGTATAGCAGGCGGGAGAAGGCAGTACTTC. Encoded protein: CASSIAGGRRQYF.

This clonotype was counted a few times. This chain uses TRBV19 with TRBJ1-4; the D is unclear. The germline gives CDR1 LNHDA, CDR2 SQIVND (reference sequence). V shed 4 bases and J shed 0 bases, with 9 bases lying between them. The CDR3 totals 15 residues. Here the CDR3 reads CASSSGRTTNEKLFF. The CDR3 DNA reads TGTGCCAGTAGTAGCGGACGGACAACTAATGAAAAACTGTTTTTT. Supplemented by reference TRBV19 and TRBJ1-4, the full variable domain reads DGGITQSPKYLFRKEGQNVTLSCEQNLNHDAMYWYRQDPGQGLRLIYYSQIVNDFQKGDIAEGYSVSREKKESFPLTVTSAQKNPTAFYLCASSSGRTTNEKLFFGSGTQLSVL.

This clonotype was picked up many times. CDR3 sequence: CASSTDGNQPQHF. In DNA form, the CDR3 reads TGTGCCAGTAGTACGGACGGAAATCAGCCCCAGCATTTT. The gene calls are TRBV19 and TRBJ1-5; D uncertain. V gave up 4 bases and J gave up 4 bases, with 8 bases separating them. Germline-derived CDR1 and CDR2 are LNHDA and SQIVND (reference sequence). The CDR3 is made up of 13 amino acids.

This clonotype was found a few times. V usage is TRBV28 and J usage is TRBJ1-1; TRBD1 might be the D (6 bases). The ends were cut back, 4 bases at V and 1 base at J, with 10 bases in the middle. The CDR3 length is 14 residues. Germline V gene lookup returns CDR1 MDHEN and CDR2 SYDVKM. In DNA, the CDR3 is TGTGCCAGCAGTTACAGGGTGAGGAACACTGAAGCTTTCTTT. Translated: CASSYRVRNTEAFF.

J is TRBJ1-1 and V is TRBV6-2 or TRBV6-3, with 8 nucleotides matching TRBD1. The germline V gene encodes CDR1 MNHEY and CDR2 SVGEGT. This CDR3 has 13 amino acids. Trimming removed 5 bases from V and 1 base from J; junction bases left unmatched: 0. The CDR3 loop is CASSGQGNTEAFF. CDR3 in DNA: TGTGCCAGCAGTGGACAGGGGAACACTGAAGCTTTCTTT.